This TCR beta chain was retrieved from a study of cytomegalovirus exposure and HLA in healthy donors. Findings and caveats of the study: Compared with the roughly 730-donor mean, an Asian-associated ancestry cluster reportedly had fewer N-insertions, according to a later analysis. DRB1 had the most TCR associations and HLA-C the fewest, a later analysis found, with rates varying by HLA locus. Likely technical artifact: a cluster of highly shared sequence variants.

About this clone itself: The antigen is unknown.

With 60 Vbeta and 13 Jbeta primers, the PCR was carried out. Using immunoSEQ multiplex PCR, the repertoire was profiled, and TCRdb retains in-frame clones only, with some absent. This table holds 90,000 to 120,000 clones, roughly 70% found once. The receptor comes from a woman in her forties in good health and CMV-seropositive. The source material was PBMCs.

CDR3 sequence (DNA): TGTGCCAGTAGTATGAATACAGGGGGCGCGAAAGGCTCACCCCTCCACTTT. Amino acid sequence: CASSMNTGGAKGSPLHF. The V call is TRBV19, the J call TRBJ1-6, with TRBD1 matching over 9 bases. There are 17 residues in the CDR3. With 3 bases clipped from V and 10 bases from J, the junction kept 13 bases outside the gene matches. CDR1 is LNHDA, CDR2 SQIVND, per germline (reference sequence). Complete variable domain (other parts from reference TRBV19 and TRBJ1-6): DGGITQSPKYLFRKEGQNVTLSCEQNLNHDAMYWYRQDPGQGLRLIYYSQIVNDFQKGDIAEGYSVSREKKESFPLTVTSAQKNPTAFYLCASSMNTGGAKGSPLHFGNGTRLTVT.